This is a list of T cell receptor beta chains from one sample in a study of blood T cell repertoires in COVID-19. The protocol was immunoSEQ multiplex PCR, while the TCRdb copy is restricted to in-frame clones and leaves out a portion. The top ten hold about 1.6% of the sample, which has about 200,000 clones, about 90% seen once. Sequencing was done on a sample of peripheral blood. All receptors derive from a man aged 18 to 29 with active or convalescent COVID-19. CDR3s include the opening cysteine and the closing phenylalanine or tryptophan. A D gene is named only where the DNA matches it firmly. Part of the rows lack a size; the others show once, few, many or a class for expanded clones.

>-|TRBV6-5|TRBJ1-6|-|13
TGTGCCAGCAGTTCTCGGGGTTCCTCACCCCTCCACTTT
CASSSRGSSPLHF
>-|TRBV6-6|TRBJ2-7|once|16
TGTGCCAGCAGCCGCGTCCAGGGGATTTCCCCATACGAGCAGTACTTC
CASSRVQGISPYEQYF
>-|TRBV19|TRBJ2-5|-|13
TGTGCCAGTAGTATAGATCCGGAGGAGACCCAGTACTTC
CASSIDPEETQYF
>-|TRBV5-5|TRBJ1-2|-|15
TGTGCCAGCAGCTTCTCTGGACAGTACAACTATGGCTACACCTTC
CASSFSGQYNYGYTF
>-|TRBV7-2|TRBJ1-3|-|15
TGTGCCAGCAGCTTAGATGCAGGGCCTGGAAACACCATATATTTT
CASSLDAGPGNTIYF
>-|TRBV5-1|TRBJ1-3|-|17
TGCGCCAGCAGCTTGGCTGGCAGGGCCTTGCCTGGAAACACCATATATTTT
CASSLAGRALPGNTIYF
>-|TRBV3-1/TRBV3-2|TRBJ1-1|-|13
TGTGCCAGCAGCTCTCAGATGAACACTGAAGCTTTCTTT
CASSSQMNTEAFF
>TRBD2|TRBV11-2|TRBJ2-1|-|16
TGTGCCAGCAGCGTCAAGACTAGCCCCCTCTTCAATGAGCAGTTCTTC
CASSVKTSPLFNEQFF
>-|TRBV7-9|TRBJ1-2|-|12
TGTGCCAGCAGCTTACAGGGCTATGGCTACACCTTC
CASSLQGYGYTF
>TRBD1|TRBV15|TRBJ2-1|-|15
TGTGCCACCACCCAGGGGACAGGGGACTACAATGAGCAGTTCTTC
CATTQGTGDYNEQFF
>-|TRBV25-1|TRBJ2-1|-|17
TGTGCCAGCAGTGAAGTTTCTGTAGACACAGGATACAATGAGCAGTTCTTC
CASSEVSVDTGYNEQFF
>TRBD2|TRBV7-8|TRBJ2-4|-|15
TGTGCCAGCCGGAGCGCGGCGGGAGATGGAAACATTCAGTACTTC
CASRSAAGDGNIQYF
>-|TRBV21-1|TRBJ2-1|-|16
TGTGCCAGCAGCAATGTGCGCCCGGGAGTCTCCCATGAGCAGTTCTTC
CASSNVRPGVSHEQFF
>TRBD1|TRBV19|TRBJ1-5|-|12
TGTGCCAGTCGACAGGGTACCCAGCCCCAGCATTTT
CASRQGTQPQHF
>-|TRBV7-2|TRBJ1-4|-|19
TGTGCCAGCAGCTTAGTAGGACTCGCCTGGGGATCAACTAATGAAAAACTGTTTTTT
CASSLVGLAWGSTNEKLFF
>TRBD1|TRBV3-1/TRBV3-2|TRBJ2-2|-|15
TGTGCCAGCAGGTTGACAGGGGCAAGTCCCGGGGAGCTGTTTTTT
CASRLTGASPGELFF
>-|TRBV7-9|TRBJ2-2|-|14
TGTGCCAGCAGCCCAAGCACGAACACCGGGGAGCTGTTTTTT
CASSPSTNTGELFF
>-|TRBV29-1|TRBJ1-1|-|13
TGCAGCGTAGGGGGTCGCGGCGGGACTGAAGCTTTCTTT
CSVGGRGGTEAFF
>TRBD1|TRBV7-9|TRBJ1-1|-|16
TGTGCCAGCAGCTTTGAGACAGGGGGCTCTGGGACTGAAGCTTTCTTT
CASSFETGGSGTEAFF
>TRBD2|TRBV9|TRBJ2-3|-|15
TGTGCCAGCAGCAAGGGACTAGCGGGACCAGATACGCAGTATTTT
CASSKGLAGPDTQYF
>-|TRBV29-1|TRBJ1-3|-|17
TGCAGCGTTGAAGGAGGCGGCGTTAGCCACTCTGGAAACACCATATATTTT
CSVEGGGVSHSGNTIYF
>TRBD2|TRBV7-9|TRBJ2-1|-|17
TGTGCCAGCAGCTTGGATAGCGGGGTAAGCTCCTACAATGAGCAGTTCTTC
CASSLDSGVSSYNEQFF
>-|TRBV7-2|TRBJ1-5|-|15
TGTGCCAGCAGCTTAAACCCCAGGGGCAATCAGCCCCAGCATTTT
CASSLNPRGNQPQHF
>-|TRBV3-1/TRBV3-2|TRBJ1-4|-|15
TGTGCCAGCAGCCAAGGGGGACTCATTAATGAAAAACTGTTTTTT
CASSQGGLINEKLFF
>-|TRBV5-4|TRBJ1-2|few|16
TGTGCCAGCAGCTTGGCTATGAATTCACCTGCCTATGGCTACACCTTC
CASSLAMNSPAYGYTF
>TRBD1|TRBV9|TRBJ2-2|-|16
TGTGCCAGCAGCGCGAGACAGGGGTTAAACACCGGGGAGCTGTTTTTT
CASSARQGLNTGELFF
>-|TRBV29-1|TRBJ1-2|-|13
TGCAGCGTTCAAATCAGGGGCTCTTCTGGCTACACCTTC
CSVQIRGSSGYTF
>-|TRBV29-1|TRBJ2-3|-|11
TGCAGCGTGGAGGATAATGGTACGCAGTATTTT
CSVEDNGTQYF
>TRBD2|TRBV6-5|TRBJ2-7|-|13
TGTGCCAGCAGGGGACTAGCGCCGGACGAGCAGTACTTC
CASRGLAPDEQYF
>TRBD1|TRBV10-3|TRBJ2-1|-|14
TGTGCCATCAGAACCGGGACAGGAAGCAATGAGCAGTTCTTC
CAIRTGTGSNEQFF
>TRBD2|TRBV5-1|TRBJ2-3|once|17
TGCGCCAGCAGTCGTTCGGGGACTAGCGGGGTAGCAGATACGCAGTATTTT
CASSRSGTSGVADTQYF
>-|TRBV5-1|TRBJ1-6|-|17
TGCGCCAGCAGCCCGGGTGAAGGGGTTTGGGGAAATTCACCCCTCCACTTT
CASSPGEGVWGNSPLHF
>-|TRBV3-1/TRBV3-2|TRBJ1-2|-|16
TGTGCCAGCAGCCAAGATCTAAGTCAGGGGAGTCGCGGCTACACCTTC
CASSQDLSQGSRGYTF
>TRBD1|TRBV11-3|TRBJ2-3|-|17
TGTGCCAGCAGCTTAGGGTCACGGACAGGGACCACAGATACGCAGTATTTT
CASSLGSRTGTTDTQYF
>-|TRBV11-2|TRBJ1-1|-|13
TGTGCCAGCAGCTTAGAACGAGGGTTTGGGGCTTTCTTT
CASSLERGFGAFF
>TRBD1|TRBV15|TRBJ1-3|-|16
TGTGCCACCAGCAGGGACAGGCATACCTCTGGAAACACCATATATTTT
CATSRDRHTSGNTIYF
>TRBD1|TRBV2|TRBJ2-3|-|15
TGTGCCAGCAGTCGGACAGGGGAAAACACAGATACGCAGTATTTT
CASSRTGENTDTQYF
>-|TRBV19|TRBJ2-6|-|18
TGTGCCAGTAGAACGCAGGGTACCCAAACTTCTGGGGCCAACGTCCTGACTTTC
CASRTQGTQTSGANVLTF
>TRBD2|TRBV5-6|TRBJ2-5|-|15
TGTGCCAGCAGCTGGCGAGTAGCGGGAGAGGAGACCCAGTACTTC
CASSWRVAGEETQYF
>-|TRBV5-1|TRBJ1-6|few|15
TGCGCCAGCAGCTTGGAGGCAGCGTATAATTCACCCCTCCACTTT
CASSLEAAYNSPLHF
>-|TRBV6-5|TRBJ2-2|-|12
TGTGCCAGCACCGGGAACACCGGGGAGCTGTTTTTT
CASTGNTGELFF
>-|TRBV24-1|TRBJ1-2|-|13
TGTGCCACCAGTGAGACAGCCAACTATGGCTACACCTTC
CATSETANYGYTF
>-|TRBV24-1|TRBJ1-2|-|14
TGTGCCACCAAGACCTCGACTGTAAACCATGGCTACACCTTC
CATKTSTVNHGYTF
>-|TRBV5-4|TRBJ1-1|-|13
TGTGCCAGCAGCTTGTGGGGGCAGGGACAACCCTACTTT
CASSLWGQGQPYF
>TRBD1|TRBV2|TRBJ1-4|-|13
TGTGCCAGCGTGGGACAGGGGCATGAAAAACTGTTTTTT
CASVGQGHEKLFF
>-|TRBV18|TRBJ1-4|few|13
TGTGCCAGCTCACCACCGGACTTTGAAAAACTGTTTTTT
CASSPPDFEKLFF